Each of the 7 T cell receptor beta chains below was sequenced from the same sample in a study of graft-versus-host responses after intestinal transplantation. The table came from immunoSEQ multiplex PCR; TCRdb's copy has only in-frame clones and leaves some out. In the table there are roughly 100,000 clones, more than 75% of which are singletons. These TCRs' antigens remain unknown. The specimen comprised unstimulated CD4+ T cells sorted from spleen or lymph node cells, sampled before intestinal transplant. All receptors come from a human donor who received an intestinal transplant.

The chain employs TRBV7-2 and TRBJ2-1; TRBD2 aligns across 7 bases. The CDR3 consists of 16 residues. CDR1 is SGHTA, CDR2 FQGNSA, per germline. V shed 4 bases and J 7 bases; nucleotides not matched to a gene: 13. The CDR3 nucleotides are TGTGCCAGCAGCTCACCCCATGCGGGGGTCGAGAATGAGCAGTTCTTC. As protein: CASSSPHAGVENEQFF.

V gene TRBV23-1 combines with J gene TRBJ2-5, with 15 bases that match TRBD2. TRBV23-1 is an ORF, with its function uncertain. Losses at the gene ends were 5 bases for V and 5 bases for J; bases not matched to a gene: 6. The CDR3 spans 16 residues. This CDR3 is CASSNGTSGRKETQYF. For the CDR3, the DNA is TGCGCCAGCAGTAACGGGACTAGCGGGAGGAAGGAGACCCAGTACTTC.

The chain is built from TRBV5-4 and TRBJ1-1; 12 positions agree with TRBD1. The trim removed 4 bases at V and 4 bases at J, leaving 8 bases unmatched. The germline CDR1 and CDR2 sequences are SGHNT and YYREEE (reference sequence). This CDR3 has 16 residues. Here the CDR3 DNA reads TGTGCCAGCAGCGTGGGACAGGGGGCGTGGAGCACTGAAGCTTTCTTT. Residues: CASSVGQGAWSTEAFF.

V and J are TRBV19 and TRBJ2-3; 9 nucleotides line up with TRBD1. The CDR3 is 15 residues long. The junction had 8 bases not matched to a gene; V was cut back by 8 bases and J by 2 bases. Looked up from germline, CDR1 is LNHDA and CDR2 is SQIVND (reference sequence). CDR3 coding DNA: TGTGCCAGTTGGTCCAGGACAGGGGACACAGATACGCAGTATTTT. Residues: CASWSRTGDTDTQYF.

This clone was counted once. The rearrangement joins TRBV6-5 to TRBJ1-5; D not resolved. Per germline, CDR1 MNHEY and CDR2 SVGAGI. Trimming took 4 bases from V and 0 from J, leaving 4 bases between them. The CDR3 runs to 13 residues. The CDR3 here is CASSSRSNQPQHF. The CDR3 DNA reads as TGTGCCAGCAGTTCTCGTAGCAATCAGCCCCAGCATTTT.

Regarding this clone: The junction differs from germline at one of its ends, possibly a read error. The rearrangement uses TRBV10-1 and TRBJ2-1; D is perhaps TRBD2 (5 bases). This CDR3 spans 17 amino acids. Germline loops: CDR1 WNHNN, CDR2 SYGVQD (reference sequence). This CDR3 reads CASSEPWTLPSSNEQFF. In DNA, the CDR3 is TGCGCCAGCAGTGAGCCTTGGACTCTCCCCTCCTCCAATGAGCAGTTCTTC.

The V and J genes are TRBV6-1 and TRBJ1-1, with a tentative D call TRBD1 (6 bases). The CDR3 loop spans 13 amino acids. CDR1 and CDR2 from the germline V gene are MNHNS and SASEGT. Trimming stripped 6 bases from V and 3 bases from J, with 11 bases between. The CDR3 loop is CASRYQGHTEAFF. The CDR3 DNA follows: TGTGCCAGCAGGTATCAGGGGCACACTGAAGCTTTCTTT.